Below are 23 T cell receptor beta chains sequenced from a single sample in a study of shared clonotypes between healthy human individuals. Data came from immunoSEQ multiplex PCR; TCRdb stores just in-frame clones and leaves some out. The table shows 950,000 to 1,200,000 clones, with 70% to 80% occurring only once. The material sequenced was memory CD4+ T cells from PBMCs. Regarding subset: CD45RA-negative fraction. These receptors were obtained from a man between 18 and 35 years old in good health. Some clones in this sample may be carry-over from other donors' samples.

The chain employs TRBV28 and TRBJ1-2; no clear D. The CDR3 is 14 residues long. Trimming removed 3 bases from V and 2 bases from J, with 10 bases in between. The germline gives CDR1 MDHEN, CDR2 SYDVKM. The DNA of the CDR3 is TGTGCCAGCAGTTTGGGCGGAAAAAACTATGGCTACACCTTC. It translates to CASSLGGKNYGYTF.

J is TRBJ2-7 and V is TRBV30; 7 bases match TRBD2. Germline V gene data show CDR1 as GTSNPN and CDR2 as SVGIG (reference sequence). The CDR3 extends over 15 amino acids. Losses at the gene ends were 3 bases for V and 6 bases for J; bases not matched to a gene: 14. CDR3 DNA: TGTGCCTGGAGAAGCCCCGGGACTACCTCTGGCGAGCAGTACTTC. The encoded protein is CAWRSPGTTSGEQYF. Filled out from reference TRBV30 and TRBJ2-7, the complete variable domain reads SQTIHQWPATLVQPVGSPLSLECTVEGTSNPNLYWYRQAAGRGLQLLFYSVGIGQISSEVPQNLSASRPQDRQFILSSKKLLLSDSGFYLCAWRSPGTTSGEQYFGPGTRLTVT.

Here the CDR3 reads CASSEAEGRGRGYYGYTF. Written as DNA, the CDR3 is TGTGCCAGCAGTGAAGCCGAGGGCAGGGGGCGAGGGTACTATGGCTACACCTTC. The rearrangement joins TRBV6-1 to TRBJ1-2; TRBD1 matches 8 bases. Germline CDR1 reads MNHNS; CDR2 reads SASEGT. V lost 0 bases, J lost 3 bases, and 12 bases stayed unmatched. This CDR3 spans 18 amino acids.

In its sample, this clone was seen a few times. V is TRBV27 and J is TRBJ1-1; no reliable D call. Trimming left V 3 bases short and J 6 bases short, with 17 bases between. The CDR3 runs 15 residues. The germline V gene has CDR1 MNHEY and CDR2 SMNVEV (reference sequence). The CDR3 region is CASSLMYGFGAEAFF. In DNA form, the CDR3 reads TGTGCCAGCAGTTTGATGTATGGGTTTGGGGCTGAAGCTTTCTTT.

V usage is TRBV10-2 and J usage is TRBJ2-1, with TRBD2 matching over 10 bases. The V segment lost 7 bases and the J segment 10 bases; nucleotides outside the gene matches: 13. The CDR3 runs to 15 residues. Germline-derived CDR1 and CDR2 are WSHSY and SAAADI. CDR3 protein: CASKVALAGKGEQFF. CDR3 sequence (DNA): TGCGCCAGCAAGGTCGCACTAGCGGGAAAGGGCGAGCAGTTCTTC.

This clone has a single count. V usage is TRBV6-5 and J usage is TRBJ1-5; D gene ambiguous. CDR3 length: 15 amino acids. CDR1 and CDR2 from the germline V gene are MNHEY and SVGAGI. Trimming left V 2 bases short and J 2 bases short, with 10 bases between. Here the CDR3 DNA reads TGTGCCAGCAGTTACGGGTTTGGGGGCAATCAGCCCCAGCATTTT. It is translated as CASSYGFGGNQPQHF.

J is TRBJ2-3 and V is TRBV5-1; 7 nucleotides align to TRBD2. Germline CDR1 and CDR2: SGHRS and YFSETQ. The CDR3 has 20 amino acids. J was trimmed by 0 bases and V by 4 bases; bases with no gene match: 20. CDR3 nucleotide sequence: TGCGCCAGCAGCAGAAAGTCTAGCGGCTCTTACATTACTAGCACAGATACGCAGTATTTT. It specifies CASSRKSSGSYITSTDTQYF.

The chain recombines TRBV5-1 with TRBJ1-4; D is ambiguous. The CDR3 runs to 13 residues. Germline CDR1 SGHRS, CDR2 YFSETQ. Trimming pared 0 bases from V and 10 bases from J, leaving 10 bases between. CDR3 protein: CASSLGMGGKLFF. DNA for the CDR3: TGCGCCAGCAGCTTGGGTATGGGCGGAAAACTGTTTTTT.

This chain's CDR3 is CASGETGYRDTQYF. CDR3 DNA sequence: TGTGCCAGCGGGGAGACAGGATACCGAGATACGCAGTATTTT. This chain connects TRBV7-6 to TRBJ2-3, with D possibly TRBD1 on 6 matching bases. The CDR3 runs 14 residues. CDR1 SGHVS and CDR2 FNYEAQ come from the germline V gene. Deletions cut 8 bases from V and 5 bases from J, with 17 bases between.

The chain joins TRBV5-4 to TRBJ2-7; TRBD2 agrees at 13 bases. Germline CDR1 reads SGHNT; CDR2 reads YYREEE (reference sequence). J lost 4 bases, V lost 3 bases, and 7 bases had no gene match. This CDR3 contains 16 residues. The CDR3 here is CASSSRGTSGAYEQYF. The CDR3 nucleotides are TGTGCCAGCAGCTCCCGCGGGACTAGCGGGGCATACGAGCAGTACTTC.

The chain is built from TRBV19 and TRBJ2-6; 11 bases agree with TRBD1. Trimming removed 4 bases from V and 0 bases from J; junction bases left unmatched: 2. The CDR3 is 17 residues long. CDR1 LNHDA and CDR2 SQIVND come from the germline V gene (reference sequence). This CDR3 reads CASSRGTGGSGANVLTF. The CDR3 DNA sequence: TGTGCCAGTAGTAGGGGGACAGGGGGCTCTGGGGCCAACGTCCTGACTTTC.

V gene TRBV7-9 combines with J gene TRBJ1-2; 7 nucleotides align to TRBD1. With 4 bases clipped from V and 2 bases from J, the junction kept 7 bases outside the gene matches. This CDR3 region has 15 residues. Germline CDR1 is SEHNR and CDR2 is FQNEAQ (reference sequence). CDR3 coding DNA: TGTGCCAGCAGCTACCCAGGACAGGAGAACTATGGCTACACCTTC. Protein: CASSYPGQENYGYTF. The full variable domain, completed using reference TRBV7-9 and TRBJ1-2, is DTGVSQNPRHKITKRGQNVTFRCDPISEHNRLYWYRQTLGQGPEFLTYFQNEAQLEKSRLLSDRFSAERPKGSFSTLEIQRTEQGDSAMYLCASSYPGQENYGYTFGSGTRLTVV.

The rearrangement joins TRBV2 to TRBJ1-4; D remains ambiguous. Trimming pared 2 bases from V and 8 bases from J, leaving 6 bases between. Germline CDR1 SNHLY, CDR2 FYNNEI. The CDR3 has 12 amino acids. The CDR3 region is CASSENSEKLFF. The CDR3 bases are TGTGCCAGCAGTGAAAATAGCGAAAAACTGTTTTTT.

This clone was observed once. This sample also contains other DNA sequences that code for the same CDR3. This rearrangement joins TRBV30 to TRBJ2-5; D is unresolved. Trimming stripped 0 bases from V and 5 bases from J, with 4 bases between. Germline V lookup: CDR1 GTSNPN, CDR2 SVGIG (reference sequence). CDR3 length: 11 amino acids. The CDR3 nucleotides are TGTGCCTGGAGTGTGGGTGAGACCCAGTACTTC. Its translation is CAWSVGETQYF. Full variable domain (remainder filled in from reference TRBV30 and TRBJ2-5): SQTIHQWPATLVQPVGSPLSLECTVEGTSNPNLYWYRQAAGRGLQLLFYSVGIGQISSEVPQNLSASRPQDRQFILSSKKLLLSDSGFYLCAWSVGETQYFGPGTRLLVL.

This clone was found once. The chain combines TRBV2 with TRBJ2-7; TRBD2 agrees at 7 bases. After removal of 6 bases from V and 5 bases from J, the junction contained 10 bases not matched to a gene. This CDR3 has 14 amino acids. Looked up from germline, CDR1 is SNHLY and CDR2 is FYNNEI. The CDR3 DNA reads TGTGCCAGCAGCCGAAGGGAGGGTGGCGACGAGCAGTACTTC. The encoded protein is CASSRREGGDEQYF.

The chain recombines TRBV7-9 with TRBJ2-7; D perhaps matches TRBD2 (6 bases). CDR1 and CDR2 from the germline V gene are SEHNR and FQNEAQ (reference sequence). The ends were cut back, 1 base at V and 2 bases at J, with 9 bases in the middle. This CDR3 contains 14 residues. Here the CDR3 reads CASSLGDSTYEQYF. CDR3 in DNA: TGTGCCAGCAGCTTAGGGGACTCCACCTACGAGCAGTACTTC. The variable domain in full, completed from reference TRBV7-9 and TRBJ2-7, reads DTGVSQNPRHKITKRGQNVTFRCDPISEHNRLYWYRQTLGQGPEFLTYFQNEAQLEKSRLLSDRFSAERPKGSFSTLEIQRTEQGDSAMYLCASSLGDSTYEQYFGPGTRLTVT.

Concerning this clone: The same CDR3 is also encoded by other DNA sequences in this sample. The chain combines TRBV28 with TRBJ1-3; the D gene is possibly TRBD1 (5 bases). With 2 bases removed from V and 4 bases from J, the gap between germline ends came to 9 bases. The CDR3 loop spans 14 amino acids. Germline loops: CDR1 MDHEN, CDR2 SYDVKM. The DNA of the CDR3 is TGTGCCAGCAGTTTAGGGGGAGCCGGAAACACCATATATTTT. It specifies CASSLGGAGNTIYF.

Here the CDR3 DNA reads TGTGCCAGCAGCGTAGGCCCGTTCACAGATACGCAGTATTTT. Residues: CASSVGPFTDTQYF. This chain joins TRBV9 and TRBJ2-3, with unresolved D. Germline CDR1 SGDLS, CDR2 YYNGEE. Trimming shortened V by 0 bases and J by 2 bases, and 7 bases separated the two germline ends. The CDR3 contains 14 residues.

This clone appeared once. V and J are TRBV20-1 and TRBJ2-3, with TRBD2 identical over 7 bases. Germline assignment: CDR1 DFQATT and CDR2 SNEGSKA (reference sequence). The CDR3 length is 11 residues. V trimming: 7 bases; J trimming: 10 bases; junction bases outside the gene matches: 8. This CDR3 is CSVWGGGAQYF. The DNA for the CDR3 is TGCAGTGTCTGGGGGGGAGGGGCGCAGTATTTT.

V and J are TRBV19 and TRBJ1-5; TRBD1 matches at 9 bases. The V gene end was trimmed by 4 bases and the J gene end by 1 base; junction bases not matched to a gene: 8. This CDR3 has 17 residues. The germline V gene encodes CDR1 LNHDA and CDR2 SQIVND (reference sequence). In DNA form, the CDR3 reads TGTGCCAGTAGTAACCGAATTGGGACAGGGAGCAATCAGCCCCAGCATTTT. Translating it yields CASSNRIGTGSNQPQHF.

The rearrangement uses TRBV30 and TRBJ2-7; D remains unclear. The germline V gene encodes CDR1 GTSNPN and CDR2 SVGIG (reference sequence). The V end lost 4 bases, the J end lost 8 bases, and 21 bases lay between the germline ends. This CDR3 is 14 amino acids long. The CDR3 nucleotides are TGTGCCTGGAACATGGGGTTCCCTTCTATCCAGCAGTACTTC. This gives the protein CAWNMGFPSIQQYF. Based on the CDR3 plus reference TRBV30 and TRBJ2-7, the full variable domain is SQTIHQWPATLVQPVGSPLSLECTVEGTSNPNLYWYRQAAGRGLQLLFYSVGIGQISSEVPQNLSASRPQDRQFILSSKKLLLSDSGFYLCAWNMGFPSIQQYFGPGTRLTVT.

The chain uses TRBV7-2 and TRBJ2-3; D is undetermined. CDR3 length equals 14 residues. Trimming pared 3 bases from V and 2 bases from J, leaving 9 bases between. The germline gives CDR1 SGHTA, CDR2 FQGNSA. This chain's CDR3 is CASSFELATDTQYF. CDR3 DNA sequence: TGTGCCAGCAGCTTCGAGCTCGCCACAGATACGCAGTATTTT.

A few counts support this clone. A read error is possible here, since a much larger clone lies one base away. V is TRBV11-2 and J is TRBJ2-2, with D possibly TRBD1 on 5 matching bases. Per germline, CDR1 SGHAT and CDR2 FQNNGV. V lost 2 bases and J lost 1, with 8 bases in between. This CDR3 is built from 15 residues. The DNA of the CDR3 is TGTGCCAGCAGCTTATTTACAGGGAACACCGGGGAGCTGTTTTTT. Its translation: CASSLFTGNTGELFF.